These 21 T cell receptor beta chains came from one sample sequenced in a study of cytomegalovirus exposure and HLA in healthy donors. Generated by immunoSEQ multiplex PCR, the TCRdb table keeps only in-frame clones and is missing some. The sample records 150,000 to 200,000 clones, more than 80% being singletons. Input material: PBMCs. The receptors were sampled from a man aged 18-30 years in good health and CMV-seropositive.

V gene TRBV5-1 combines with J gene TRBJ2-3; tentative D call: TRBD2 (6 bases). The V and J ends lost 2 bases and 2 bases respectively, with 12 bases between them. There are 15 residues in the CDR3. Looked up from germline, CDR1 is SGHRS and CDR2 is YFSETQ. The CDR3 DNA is TGCGCCAGCAGCTTACGCGGGGTTCACACAGATACGCAGTATTTT. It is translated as CASSLRGVHTDTQYF.

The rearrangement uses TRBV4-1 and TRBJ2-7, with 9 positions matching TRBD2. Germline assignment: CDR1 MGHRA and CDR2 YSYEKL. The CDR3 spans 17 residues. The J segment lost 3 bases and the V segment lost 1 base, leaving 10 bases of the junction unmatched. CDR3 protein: CASSQGHGAGGLYEQYF. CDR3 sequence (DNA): TGCGCCAGCAGCCAAGGTCACGGGGCGGGAGGGCTCTACGAGCAGTACTTC.

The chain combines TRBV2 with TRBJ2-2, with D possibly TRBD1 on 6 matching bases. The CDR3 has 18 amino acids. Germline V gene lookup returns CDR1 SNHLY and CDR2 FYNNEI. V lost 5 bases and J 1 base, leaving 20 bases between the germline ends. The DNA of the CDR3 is TGTGCCAGCAGTTTCCGGACAGTGAACCTTTGGAACACCGGGGAGCTGTTTTTT. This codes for CASSFRTVNLWNTGELFF.

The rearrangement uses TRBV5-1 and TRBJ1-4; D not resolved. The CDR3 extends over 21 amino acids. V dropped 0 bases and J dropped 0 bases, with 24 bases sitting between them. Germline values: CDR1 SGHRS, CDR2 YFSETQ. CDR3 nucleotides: TGCGCCAGCAGCTTGGCCCCGAGCAGCGTTCCCACCCGGGCAACTAATGAAAAACTGTTTTTT. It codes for CASSLAPSSVPTRATNEKLFF. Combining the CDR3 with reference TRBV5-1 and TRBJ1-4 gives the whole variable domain KAGVTQTPRYLIKTRGQQVTLSCSPISGHRSVSWYQQTPGQGLQFLFEYFSETQRNKGNFPGRFSGRQFSNSRSEMNVSTLELGDSALYLCASSLAPSSVPTRATNEKLFFGSGTQLSVL.

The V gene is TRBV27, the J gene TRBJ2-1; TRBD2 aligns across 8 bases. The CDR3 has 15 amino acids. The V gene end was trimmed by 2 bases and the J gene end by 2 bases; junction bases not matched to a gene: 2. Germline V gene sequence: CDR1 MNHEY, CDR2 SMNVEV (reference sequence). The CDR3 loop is CASSLGTRPYNEQFF. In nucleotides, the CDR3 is TGTGCCAGCAGTTTAGGGACTAGACCCTACAATGAGCAGTTCTTC.

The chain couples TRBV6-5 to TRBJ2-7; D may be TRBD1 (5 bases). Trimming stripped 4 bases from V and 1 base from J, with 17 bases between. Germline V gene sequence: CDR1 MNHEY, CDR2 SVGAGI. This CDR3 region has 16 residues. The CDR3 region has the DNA TGTGCCAGCAGTTGGGGCCCGCCAGGTTCTTCCTACGAGCAGTACTTC. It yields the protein CASSWGPPGSSYEQYF.

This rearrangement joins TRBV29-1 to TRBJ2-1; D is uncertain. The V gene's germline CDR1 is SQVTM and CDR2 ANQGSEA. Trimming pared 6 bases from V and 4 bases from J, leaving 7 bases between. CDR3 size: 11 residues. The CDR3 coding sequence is TGCAGCGTCACAGAGTACAATGAGCAGTTCTTC. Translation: CSVTEYNEQFF.

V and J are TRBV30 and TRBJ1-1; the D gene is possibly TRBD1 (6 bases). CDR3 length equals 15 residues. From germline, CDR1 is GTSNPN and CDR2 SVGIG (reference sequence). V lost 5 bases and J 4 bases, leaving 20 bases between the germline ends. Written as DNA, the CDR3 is TGTGCCTGGCAGAGATGGGGGGGGCGGTCCACTGAAGCTTTCTTT. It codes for CAWQRWGGRSTEAFF.

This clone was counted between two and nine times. The CDR3 reads CASRGSNQPQHF. In DNA, the CDR3 is TGTGCCTCGCGGGGGAGCAATCAGCCCCAGCATTTT. V is TRBV10-3 and J is TRBJ1-5, with D maybe TRBD1 (5 bases). The V gene lost 11 bases and the J gene lost 1 base, with 9 bases spanning the gap. Germline lookup yields CDR1 ENHRY and CDR2 SYGVKD. This CDR3 region has 12 residues.

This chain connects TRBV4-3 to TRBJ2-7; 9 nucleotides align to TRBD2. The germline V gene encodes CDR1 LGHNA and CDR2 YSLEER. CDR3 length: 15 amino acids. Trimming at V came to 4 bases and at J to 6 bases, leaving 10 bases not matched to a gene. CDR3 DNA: TGCGCCAGCAGCCCCGGGACTAGCTCCCTTCTCGAGCAGTACTTC. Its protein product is CASSPGTSSLLEQYF.

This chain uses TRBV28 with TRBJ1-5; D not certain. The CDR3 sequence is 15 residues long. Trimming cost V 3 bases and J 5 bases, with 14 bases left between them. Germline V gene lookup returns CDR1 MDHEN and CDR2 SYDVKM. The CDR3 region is CASSLGVTGDQPQHF. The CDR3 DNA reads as TGTGCCAGCAGTTTGGGCGTTACTGGTGATCAGCCCCAGCATTTT.

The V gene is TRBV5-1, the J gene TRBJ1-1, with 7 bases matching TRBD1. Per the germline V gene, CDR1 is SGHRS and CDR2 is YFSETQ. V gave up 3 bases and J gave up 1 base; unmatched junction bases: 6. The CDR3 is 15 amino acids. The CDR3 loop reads CASSSGDRQNTEAFF. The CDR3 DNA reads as TGCGCCAGCAGCTCAGGGGACAGACAGAACACTGAAGCTTTCTTT.

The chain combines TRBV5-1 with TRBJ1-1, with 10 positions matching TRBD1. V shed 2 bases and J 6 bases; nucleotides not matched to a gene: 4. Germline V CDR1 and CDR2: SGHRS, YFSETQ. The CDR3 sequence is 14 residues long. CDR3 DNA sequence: TGCGCCAGCAGCTTCGCCGGGACAGGGGCTGAAGCTTTCTTT. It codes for CASSFAGTGAEAFF.

CDR3 coding DNA: TGCAGCGTTGGGGGTCAGGGTCCTTCCTACGAGCAGTACTTC. This gives the protein CSVGGQGPSYEQYF. The chain is built from TRBV29-1 and TRBJ2-7; weak D call: TRBD1 (5 bases). In germline, CDR1 is SQVTM, CDR2 ANQGSEA. The CDR3 is 14 amino acids. Trimming removed 4 bases at V and 1 base at J, with 14 bases between.

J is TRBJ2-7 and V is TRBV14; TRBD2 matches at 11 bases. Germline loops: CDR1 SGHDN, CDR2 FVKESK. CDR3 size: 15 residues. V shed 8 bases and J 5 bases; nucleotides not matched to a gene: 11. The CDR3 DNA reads TGTGCCAGCCGAAGAACTAGCGGGAGATCGGACGAGCAGTACTTC. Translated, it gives CASRRTSGRSDEQYF.

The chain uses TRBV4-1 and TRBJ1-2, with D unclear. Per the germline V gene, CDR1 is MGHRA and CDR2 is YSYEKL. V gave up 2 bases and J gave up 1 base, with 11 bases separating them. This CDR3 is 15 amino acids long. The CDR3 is CASSQPTEGNYGYTF. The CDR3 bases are TGCGCCAGCAGCCAACCGACGGAGGGTAACTATGGCTACACCTTC.

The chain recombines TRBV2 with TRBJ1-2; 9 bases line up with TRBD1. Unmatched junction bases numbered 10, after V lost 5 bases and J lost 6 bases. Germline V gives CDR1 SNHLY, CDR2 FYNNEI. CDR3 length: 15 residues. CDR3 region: CASSYKIQGADGYTF. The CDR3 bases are TGTGCCAGCAGTTATAAGATACAGGGGGCTGATGGCTACACCTTC.

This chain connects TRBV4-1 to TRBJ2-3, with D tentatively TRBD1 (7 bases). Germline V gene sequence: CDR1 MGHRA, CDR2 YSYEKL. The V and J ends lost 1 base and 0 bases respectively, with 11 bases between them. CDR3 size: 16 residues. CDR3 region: CASSQGAGGSTDTQYF. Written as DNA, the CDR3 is TGCGCCAGCAGCCAAGGGGCAGGGGGGAGCACAGATACGCAGTATTTT.

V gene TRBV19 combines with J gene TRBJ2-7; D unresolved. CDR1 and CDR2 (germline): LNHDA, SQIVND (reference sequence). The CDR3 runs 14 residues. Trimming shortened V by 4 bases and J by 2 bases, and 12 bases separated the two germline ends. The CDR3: CASSRHPSTYEQYF. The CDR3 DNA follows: TGTGCCAGTAGTAGACATCCTTCTACCTACGAGCAGTACTTC.

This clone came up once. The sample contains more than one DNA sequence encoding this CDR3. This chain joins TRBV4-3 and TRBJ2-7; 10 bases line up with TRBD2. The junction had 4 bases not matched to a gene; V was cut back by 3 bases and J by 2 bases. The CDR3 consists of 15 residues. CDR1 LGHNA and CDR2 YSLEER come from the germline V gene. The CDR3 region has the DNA TGCGCCAGCAGCCAGGTTCTAGCGGGAGCCTACGAGCAGTACTTC. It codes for CASSQVLAGAYEQYF.

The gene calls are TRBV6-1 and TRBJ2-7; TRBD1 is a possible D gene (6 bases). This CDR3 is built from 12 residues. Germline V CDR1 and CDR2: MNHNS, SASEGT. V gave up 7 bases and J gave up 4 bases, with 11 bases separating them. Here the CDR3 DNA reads TGTGCCAGCAACCTACAGGGATACGAGCAGTACTTC. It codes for CASNLQGYEQYF.